This paragraph covers one T cell receptor (beta chain) sequence. Its target is unknown. This specimen comes from a study of cytomegalovirus exposure and HLA in healthy donors. Looking at the study overall: The Caucasian-associated ancestry cluster contained 81% of the approximately 420 genotyped donors. Regarding the study as a whole: HLA alleles showed associations with 15,000 to 20,000 TCR beta sequences in a later analysis, at a 0.05 false discovery rate. Some TCR beta chains (over 150 of them) were listed as cytomegalovirus-associated. Information on immune exposure was restricted to one variable (CMV serostatus).

PCR used 60 Vbeta primers and 13 Jbeta primers. The protocol was immunoSEQ multiplex PCR, while the TCRdb copy is restricted to in-frame clones and leaves out a portion. The table records just over 150,000 clones, 82% of them present only once. CDR3 length: 18 amino acids. V shed 0 bases, J shed 1 base, and the junction held 9 bases outside the gene matches. The germline gives CDR1 LGHNA, CDR2 YSLEER. This TCR was sampled from a woman between 45 and 65 years old in good health and CMV-seropositive. The specimen sequenced was PBMCs. The rearrangement uses TRBV4-3 and TRBJ2-1, with 7 bases aligning to TRBD2. The CDR3: CASSQDFAAGRSYNEQFF. DNA of the CDR3: TGCGCCAGCAGCCAAGATTTTGCAGCGGGGCGATCCTACAATGAGCAGTTCTTC.